A single sample is the source of the 5 T cell receptor beta chains below, sequenced in a study of a mutant IDH1 vaccine in newly diagnosed glioma. The table came from immunoSEQ multiplex PCR; TCRdb's copy has only in-frame clones and leaves some out. This sample has 98,000 or so clones; 85% to 90% occur once, and the top ten carry approximately 0.58%. The time point is: baseline, week 1 (first vaccination visit). Treatment noted: pre-vaccination baseline after standard-of-care therapy. Sequenced here: PBMCs, sampled from a glioma patient treated with radiotherapy, temozolomide or both. All receptors derive from a woman in her forties or fifties with glioma.

The genes are TRBV6-5 and TRBJ2-3, with TRBD2 as a possible D gene (6 bases). The CDR3 spans 13 residues. Trimming took 7 bases from V and 0 from J, leaving 8 bases between them. Germline loops: CDR1 MNHEY, CDR2 SVGAGI. The DNA for the CDR3 is TGTGCCAGCACGCGGGACAGCACAGATACGCAGTATTTT. Amino acid sequence: CASTRDSTDTQYF.

This chain uses TRBV5-1 with TRBJ1-3; D is unresolved. With 2 bases removed from V and 2 bases from J, the gap between germline ends came to 8 bases. CDR1 and CDR2 from the germline V gene are SGHRS and YFSETQ. The CDR3 sequence is 14 residues long. For the CDR3, the DNA is TGCGCCAGCAGCTTAGACACGGCTGGAAACACCATATATTTT. It translates to CASSLDTAGNTIYF.

In its sample, this clone was seen once. V and J are TRBV6-1 and TRBJ1-3; D is possibly TRBD1 (5 bases). The germline V and J ends were trimmed by 4 bases and 0 bases, with 10 bases remaining between them. The CDR3 covers 15 residues. The V gene's germline CDR1 is MNHNS and CDR2 SASEGT. The CDR3 region has the DNA TGTGCCAGCAGTGGAGACAGTTCCTCTGGAAACACCATATATTTT. This codes for CASSGDSSSGNTIYF.

The rearrangement joins TRBV11-2 to TRBJ2-7; D unclear. CDR3 length equals 13 residues. Germline V gene lookup returns CDR1 SGHAT and CDR2 FQNNGV. Trimming stripped 1 base from V and 1 base from J, with 5 bases between. The DNA for the CDR3 is TGTGCCAGCAGCTTAGTTACTTCCTACGAGCAGTACTTC. This translates into CASSLVTSYEQYF.

The genes are TRBV28 and TRBJ1-1; D is unresolved. In germline, CDR1 is MDHEN, CDR2 SYDVKM. Between the trimmed V and J ends, which lost 3 bases and 1 base, there was a span of 9 bases. This CDR3 contains 14 residues. DNA for the CDR3: TGTGCCAGCAGTTTTCGACGGAGGAACACTGAAGCTTTCTTT. It encodes CASSFRRRNTEAFF.